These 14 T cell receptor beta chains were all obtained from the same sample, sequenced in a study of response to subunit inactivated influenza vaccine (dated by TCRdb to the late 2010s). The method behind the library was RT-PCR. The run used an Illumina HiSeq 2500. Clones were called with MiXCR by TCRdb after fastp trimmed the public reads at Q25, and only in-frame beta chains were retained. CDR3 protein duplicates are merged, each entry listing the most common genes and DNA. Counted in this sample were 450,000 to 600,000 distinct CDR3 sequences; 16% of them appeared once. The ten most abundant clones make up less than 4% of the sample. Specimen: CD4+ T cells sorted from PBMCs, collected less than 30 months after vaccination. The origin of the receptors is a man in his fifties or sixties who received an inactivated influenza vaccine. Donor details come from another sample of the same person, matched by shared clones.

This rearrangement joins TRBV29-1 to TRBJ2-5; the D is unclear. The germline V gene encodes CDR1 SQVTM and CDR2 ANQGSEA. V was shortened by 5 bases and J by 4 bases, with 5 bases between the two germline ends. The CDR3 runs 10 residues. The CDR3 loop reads CSVNTETQYF. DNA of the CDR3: TGCAGCGTTAATACAGAGACCCAGTACTTC.

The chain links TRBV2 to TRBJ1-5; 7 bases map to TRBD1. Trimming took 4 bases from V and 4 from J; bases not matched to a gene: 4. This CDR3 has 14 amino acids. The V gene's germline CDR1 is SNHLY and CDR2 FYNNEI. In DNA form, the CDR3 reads TGTGCCAGCAGTGTTTCAGGGGGGAATCAGCCCCAGCATTTT. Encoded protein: CASSVSGGNQPQHF. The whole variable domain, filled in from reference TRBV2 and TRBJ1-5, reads EPEVTQTPSHQVTQMGQEVILRCVPISNHLYFYWYRQILGQKVEFLVSFYNNEISEKSEIFDDQFSVERPDGSNFTLKIRSTKLEDSAMYFCASSVSGGNQPQHFGDGTRLSIL.

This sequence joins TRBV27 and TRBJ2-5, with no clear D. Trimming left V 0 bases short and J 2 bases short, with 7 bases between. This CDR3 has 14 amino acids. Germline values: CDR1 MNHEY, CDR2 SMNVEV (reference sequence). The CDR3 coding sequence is TGTGCCAGCAGTTTATCGTACAGACAAGAGACCCAGTACTTC. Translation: CASSLSYRQETQYF.

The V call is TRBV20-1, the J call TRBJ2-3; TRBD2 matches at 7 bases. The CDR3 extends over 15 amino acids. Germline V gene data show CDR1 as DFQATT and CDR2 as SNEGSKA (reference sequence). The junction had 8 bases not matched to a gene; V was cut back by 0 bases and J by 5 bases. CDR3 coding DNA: TGCAGTGCTAGAGAACAGAGGGAGGGCCGAGATACGCAGTATTTT. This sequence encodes CSAREQREGRDTQYF.

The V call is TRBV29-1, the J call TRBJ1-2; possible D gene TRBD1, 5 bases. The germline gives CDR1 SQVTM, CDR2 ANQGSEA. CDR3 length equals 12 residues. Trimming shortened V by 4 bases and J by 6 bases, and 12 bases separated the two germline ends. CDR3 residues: CSVVAAGDGYTF. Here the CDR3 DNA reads TGCAGCGTTGTGGCTGCGGGGGATGGCTACACCTTC.

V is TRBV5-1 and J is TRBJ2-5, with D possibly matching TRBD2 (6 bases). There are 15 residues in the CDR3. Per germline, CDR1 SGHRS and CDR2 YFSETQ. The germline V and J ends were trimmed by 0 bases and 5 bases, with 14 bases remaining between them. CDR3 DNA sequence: TGCGCCAGCAGCTTGGACGGGAGCAGGGAGGAGACCCAGTACTTC. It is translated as CASSLDGSREETQYF.

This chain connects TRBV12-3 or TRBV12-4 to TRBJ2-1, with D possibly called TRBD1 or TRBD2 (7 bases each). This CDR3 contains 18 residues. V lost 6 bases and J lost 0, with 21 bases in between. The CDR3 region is CASSVPGRGRSSYNEQFF. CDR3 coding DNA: TGTGCCAGCAGCGTCCCTGGGAGGGGGCGAAGCTCCTACAATGAGCAGTTCTTC.

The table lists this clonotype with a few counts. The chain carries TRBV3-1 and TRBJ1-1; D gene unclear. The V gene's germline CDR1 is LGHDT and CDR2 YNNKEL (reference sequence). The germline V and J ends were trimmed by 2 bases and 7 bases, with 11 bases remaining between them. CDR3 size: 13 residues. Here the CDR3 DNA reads TGTGCCAGCAGCCAAACTAGACGTAATGAAGCTTTCTTT. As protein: CASSQTRRNEAFF.

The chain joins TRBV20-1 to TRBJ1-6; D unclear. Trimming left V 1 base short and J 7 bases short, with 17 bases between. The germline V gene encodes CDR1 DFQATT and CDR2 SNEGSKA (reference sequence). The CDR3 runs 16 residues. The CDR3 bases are TGCAGTGCTAGAGGCATTGGACGGCTGAACAATTCACCCCTCCACTTT. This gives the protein CSARGIGRLNNSPLHF.

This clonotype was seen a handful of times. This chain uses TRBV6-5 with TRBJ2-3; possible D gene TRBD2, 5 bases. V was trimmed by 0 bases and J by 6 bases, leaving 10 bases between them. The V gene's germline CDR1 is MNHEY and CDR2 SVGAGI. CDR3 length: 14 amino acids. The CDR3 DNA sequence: TGTGCCAGCAGTTACTCGTACGGGGAGGATACGCAGTATTTT. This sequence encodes CASSYSYGEDTQYF.

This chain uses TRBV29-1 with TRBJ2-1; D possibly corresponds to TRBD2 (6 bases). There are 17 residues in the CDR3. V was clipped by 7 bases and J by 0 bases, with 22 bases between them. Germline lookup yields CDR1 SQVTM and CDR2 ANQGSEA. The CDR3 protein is CSDRDGRLGGSYNEQFF. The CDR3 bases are TGCAGCGACCGGGACGGTCGCCTCGGGGGCTCCTACAATGAGCAGTTCTTC.

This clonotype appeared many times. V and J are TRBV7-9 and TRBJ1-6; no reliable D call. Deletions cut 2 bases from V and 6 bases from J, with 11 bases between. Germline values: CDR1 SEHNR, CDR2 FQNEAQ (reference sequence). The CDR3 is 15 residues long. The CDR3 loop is CASSLRLSSNSPLHF. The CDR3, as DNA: TGTGCCAGCAGCTTAAGGCTCAGTTCTAATTCACCCCTCCACTTT. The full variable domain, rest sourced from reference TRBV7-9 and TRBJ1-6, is DTGVSQNPRHKITKRGQNVTFRCDPISEHNRLYWYRQTLGQGPEFLTYFQNEAQLEKSRLLSDRFSAERPKGSFSTLEIQRTEQGDSAMYLCASSLRLSSNSPLHFGNGTRLTVT.

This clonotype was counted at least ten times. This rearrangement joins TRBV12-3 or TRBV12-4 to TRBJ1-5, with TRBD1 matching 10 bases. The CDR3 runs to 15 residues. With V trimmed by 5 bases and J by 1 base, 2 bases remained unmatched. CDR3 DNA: TGTGCCAGCAGTGGACAGGGGGAAAGCAATCAGCCCCAGCATTTT. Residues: CASSGQGESNQPQHF.

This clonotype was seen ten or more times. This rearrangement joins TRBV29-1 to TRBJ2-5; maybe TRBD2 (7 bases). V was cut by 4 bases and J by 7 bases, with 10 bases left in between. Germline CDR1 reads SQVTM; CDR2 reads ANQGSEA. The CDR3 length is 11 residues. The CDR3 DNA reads TGCAGCGTTGCACGGGGGGCGACCCAGTACTTC. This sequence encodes CSVARGATQYF.